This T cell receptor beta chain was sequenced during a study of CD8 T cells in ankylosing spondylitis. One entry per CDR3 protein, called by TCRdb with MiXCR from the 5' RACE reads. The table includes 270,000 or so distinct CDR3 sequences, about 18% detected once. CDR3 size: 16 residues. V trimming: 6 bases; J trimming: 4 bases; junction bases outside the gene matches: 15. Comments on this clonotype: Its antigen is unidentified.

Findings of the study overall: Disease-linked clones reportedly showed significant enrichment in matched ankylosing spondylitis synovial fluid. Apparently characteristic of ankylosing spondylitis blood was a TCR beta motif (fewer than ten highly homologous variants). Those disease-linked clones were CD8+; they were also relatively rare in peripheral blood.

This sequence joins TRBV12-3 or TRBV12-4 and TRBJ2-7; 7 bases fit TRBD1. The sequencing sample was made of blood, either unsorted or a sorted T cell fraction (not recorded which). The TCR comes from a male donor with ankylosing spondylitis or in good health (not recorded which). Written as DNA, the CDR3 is TGTGCCAGCAGCCATGAGGGACAGATTAGCGTGTACGAGCAGTACTTC. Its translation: CASSHEGQISVYEQYF.